This T cell receptor beta chain is drawn from a study of blood T cell repertoires in COVID-19. Study-level information: Material from acute and convalescent COVID-19 was sourced from the United States, Italy and Spain. T cells, B-cell-depleted T cells, or PBMCs provided the cDNA or gDNA that served as material.

This clone was counted a single time. Under the authors' procedure: The authors estimated nucleated cell counts from reference gene primer amplification. TCRdb's copy holds only in-frame clones and misses some; the assay was immunoSEQ multiplex PCR. Clone size and the V and J calls come from that table; the DNA yielded D and trimming. This table holds 200,000 to 300,000 clones, around 85% found once. The V segment lost 5 bases and the J segment 6 bases; nucleotides outside the gene matches: 4. Germline CDR1 and CDR2: SEHNR and FQNEAQ (reference sequence). This CDR3 spans 12 amino acids. The material sequenced was peripheral blood. This clonotype was obtained from a woman aged 55-69 years with active or convalescent COVID-19. J is TRBJ2-7 and V is TRBV7-9; 7 nucleotides line up with TRBD2. In DNA, the CDR3 is TGTGCCAGCAGCCCGGGACTACCCGAGCAGTACTTC. Translation: CASSPGLPEQYF.